This T cell receptor beta chain derives from a study of human thymus T cells. Overall study results and limits: Thymic repertoires overlap heavily among unrelated individuals, related research has reported. Thymic and blood repertoires showed apparently biased V and J gene usage.

Note on this clone: The target antigen is unknown.

Obtained as resections during corrective heart surgery, the thymus tissue was then studied. The assay was immunoSEQ multiplex PCR, and TCRdb's table has in-frame clones only and misses some. The table includes some 120,000 clones, around 94% detected once. Sequencing used thymus tissue. The source of this sequence is a boy less than two years old with a congenital heart defect but otherwise immunologically healthy.

DNA of the CDR3: TGCGCCAGCAGCCCCACGGGACTTCCCACTAGCACAGATACGCAGTATTTT. Its translation is CASSPTGLPTSTDTQYF. The chain carries TRBV4-1 and TRBJ2-3; a weak D match, TRBD2 (6 bases). The CDR3 spans 17 residues. V lost 4 bases to trimming and J lost 0 bases, with 17 bases between them. Germline V gene sequence: CDR1 MGHRA, CDR2 YSYEKL.